The TCR beta chain described here comes from a study of CD8+CD57+ T cells in acquired aplastic anemia. About the study: CD4+ and CD8+ cells, once sorted, gave DNA averaging about 3.4 ug. Findings and limits, study-wide: Patients and controls had in common some 30 CD8+ CDR3 sequences. Patients did not significantly differ from controls in CD8+ Simpson's diversity.

Before being chosen for sequencing, patients had shown CD8+CD57+ cell expansion by flow cytometry. Everyone among the patients had severe acquired aplastic anemia. The template used for profiling TCR beta VDJ and CDR3 was genomic DNA. Each CDR3 protein is one row after TCRdb ran MiXCR on the reads. Among 150,000 to 200,000 distinct CDR3 sequences listed, about half were seen once. V shed 6 bases and J shed 14 bases, with 24 bases lying between them. The CDR3 is 14 amino acids. Germline assignment: CDR1 WNHNN and CDR2 SYGVQD (reference sequence). On this clonotype itself: Its antigen is as yet unknown.

This chain connects TRBV10-1 to TRBJ2-3; tentatively, D is TRBD1 (6 bases). Sequencing used sorted CD4+, CD8+, or CD8+CD57+ T cells (not recorded which) from PBMCs. This sequence originates from a human donor with aplastic anemia. This CDR3 is CASRGTLSTDARYF. CDR3 nucleotide sequence: TGCGCCAGCAGAGGGACACTTAGCACAGATGCGCGGTATTTT.